This entry lists 21 T cell receptor beta chains sequenced from one sample in a study of CD8+ T cells in alopecia areata. Reverse transcribed after extraction, RNA yielded cDNA as the sequencing template. Sequencing was performed with immunoSEQ multiplex PCR; in TCRdb, only in-frame clones are kept and a portion is missing. This table holds 200,000 or so clones, over 45% found once. Treatment given: oral pan-JAK inhibitor, 5-10 mg twice daily. The sample in question was CD4+ T cells sorted from blood, obtained at week 24, from a patient treated with tofacitinib. Receptors were obtained from a human donor with alopecia areata.

A few counts support this clone. The CDR3 coding sequence is TGTGCCAGCAGTATAATTGGGACATCTCTTACTCTAGCCAAAAACATTCAGTACTTC. It yields the protein CASSIIGTSLTLAKNIQYF. V usage is TRBV28 and J usage is TRBJ2-4; a possible D gene is TRBD1 (6 bases). Germline CDR1 is MDHEN and CDR2 is SYDVKM. V shed 5 bases and J shed 0 bases, with 23 bases lying between them. The CDR3 covers 19 residues.

The chain carries TRBV2 and TRBJ2-4; D remains unclear. The CDR3 has 13 residues. The V end was cut by 9 bases, the J end by 0 bases, with 9 bases between. Germline V gene data show CDR1 as SNHLY and CDR2 as FYNNEI. The CDR3 nucleotides read TGTGCCAGACAGACTCTAGCCAAAAACATTCAGTACTTC. This translates into CARQTLAKNIQYF. Based on the CDR3 plus reference TRBV2 and TRBJ2-4, the full variable domain is EPEVTQTPSHQVTQMGQEVILRCVPISNHLYFYWYRQILGQKVEFLVSFYNNEISEKSEIFDDQFSVERPDGSNFTLKIRSTKLEDSAMYFCARQTLAKNIQYFGAGTRLSVL.

The chain uses TRBV18 and TRBJ2-2, with a possible D match to TRBD2 (5 bases). CDR3 length: 16 residues. V was trimmed by 6 bases and J by 6 bases, leaving 20 bases between them. The germline CDR1 and CDR2 sequences are KGHSH and LQKENI. This chain's CDR3 is CASSTFRELVPGELFF. As DNA, the CDR3 is TGTGCCAGCTCCACCTTCAGAGAACTAGTTCCCGGGGAGCTGTTTTTT.

The rearrangement links TRBV7-3 to TRBJ2-3; 10 nucleotides line up with TRBD1. The CDR3 runs 13 residues. Losses at the gene ends were 4 bases for V and 8 bases for J; bases not matched to a gene: 3. Germline V lookup: CDR1 SGHTA, CDR2 FQGTGA. The CDR3 sequence is CASSSDRGPTQYF. For the CDR3, the DNA is TGTGCCAGCAGCTCCGACAGGGGGCCTACGCAGTATTTT.

Only one count was recorded for this clone. The V call is TRBV7-2, the J call TRBJ1-1; unclear D gene. Trimming removed 2 bases from V and 1 base from J, with 11 bases in between. The germline gives CDR1 SGHTA, CDR2 FQGNSA. The CDR3 covers 15 residues. The CDR3 loop is CASSLFPGPNTEAFF. The CDR3 DNA sequence: TGTGCCAGCAGCTTATTTCCGGGTCCGAACACTGAAGCTTTCTTT.

This clone showed up many times. The V call is TRBV29-1, the J call TRBJ2-7, with 11 bases aligning to TRBD1. V lost 0 bases to trimming and J lost 6 bases; unmatched junction nucleotides: 4. This CDR3 is 14 amino acids long. Germline V gene data show CDR1 as SQVTM and CDR2 as ANQGSEA. The CDR3: CSVEEVDRGREQYF. Written as DNA, the CDR3 is TGCAGCGTTGAAGAGGTGGACAGGGGGCGCGAGCAGTACTTC.

This clone was seen only a few times. The V call is TRBV7-3, the J call TRBJ2-3; D gene uncertain. This CDR3 has 12 amino acids. V was shortened by 2 bases and J by 5 bases, with 5 bases between the two germline ends. Germline-derived CDR1 and CDR2 are SGHTA and FQGTGA. In DNA form, the CDR3 reads TGTGCCAGCAGCTTATTGGGAGATACGCAGTATTTT. This codes for CASSLLGDTQYF.

V is TRBV7-9 and J is TRBJ1-1; D ambiguous. Germline V gene sequence: CDR1 SEHNR, CDR2 FQNEAQ (reference sequence). The CDR3 has 15 residues. V was shortened by 4 bases and J by 1 base, with 13 bases between the two germline ends. Written as DNA, the CDR3 is TGTGCCAGCAGCTCGGTTACTCGGGGGAACACTGAAGCTTTCTTT. As protein: CASSSVTRGNTEAFF.

Judged by abundance, this clone is medium-sized (0.01 to 0.1%). The chain recombines TRBV10-2 with TRBJ2-2, with 7 bases that match TRBD1. CDR1 WSHSY and CDR2 SAAADI come from the germline V gene. The CDR3 is 15 residues long. The ends lost 4 bases at V and 1 base at J; junction bases unmatched: 3. DNA of the CDR3: TGCGCCAGCAGTGCCCGGGACAGGAACACCGGGGAGCTGTTTTTT. Amino acids: CASSARDRNTGELFF.

V and J are TRBV4-3 and TRBJ1-2; D not certain. The germline gives CDR1 LGHNA, CDR2 YSLEER. This CDR3 comprises 15 residues. The ends were cut back, 0 bases at V and 5 bases at J, with 13 bases in the middle. The CDR3 DNA reads TGCGCCAGCAGCCAAGATCCAGCAGGCTTGTATGGCTACACCTTC. This gives the protein CASSQDPAGLYGYTF.

This clone was seen just once. The gene calls are TRBV4-2 and TRBJ2-2, with D possibly being TRBD2 (6 bases). Germline lookup yields CDR1 LGHNA and CDR2 YNFKEQ. The CDR3 is 15 residues long. V was pared by 0 bases and J by 7 bases, with 12 bases between. The CDR3 region is CASSQESGVNGELFF. CDR3 bases: TGTGCCAGCAGCCAAGAGTCGGGGGTGAACGGGGAGCTGTTTTTT.

This clone turned up a few times. This rearrangement joins TRBV7-2 to TRBJ1-6; D remains ambiguous. V lost 0 bases and J 6 bases, leaving 15 bases between the germline ends. Germline lookup yields CDR1 SGHTA and CDR2 FQGNSA. The CDR3 runs 17 residues. The CDR3 spells CASSLASPALPNSPLHF. The CDR3 nucleotides are TGTGCCAGCAGCTTAGCGTCCCCCGCGCTACCTAATTCACCCCTCCACTTT.

This clone was seen a few times. V gene TRBV23-1 combines with J gene TRBJ1-5; no clear D. TRBV23-1 is marked as an open reading frame, function uncertain. The CDR3 is made up of 13 amino acids. V lost 3 bases to trimming and J lost 1 base, with 4 bases between them. CDR3 residues: CASSQESNQPQHF. The CDR3 nucleotides read TGCGCCAGCAGTCAGGAGAGCAATCAGCCCCAGCATTTT.

This sequence joins TRBV6-5 and TRBJ2-5, with D possibly matching TRBD1 (6 bases). CDR1 is MNHEY, CDR2 SVGAGI, per germline. With 10 bases removed from V and 0 bases from J, the gap between germline ends came to 12 bases. The CDR3 sequence is 13 residues long. Here the CDR3 DNA reads TGTGCCACGACAGGAGACTACCAAGAGACCCAGTACTTC. Translation gives CATTGDYQETQYF.

The rearrangement joins TRBV2 to TRBJ1-2, with 7 bases matching TRBD1. CDR3 length: 14 amino acids. The V segment lost 6 bases and the J segment 0 bases; nucleotides outside the gene matches: 4. Germline values: CDR1 SNHLY, CDR2 FYNNEI. The CDR3 loop reads CASRDRRANYGYTF. DNA for the CDR3: TGTGCCAGCAGGGACAGGAGAGCTAACTATGGCTACACCTTC.

This clone was counted a few times. The chain combines TRBV7-2 with TRBJ2-7; D is perhaps TRBD1 or TRBD2 (5 bases each). Trimming removed 7 bases at V and 6 bases at J, with 19 bases between. The CDR3 loop spans 14 amino acids. Germline V gene lookup returns CDR1 SGHTA and CDR2 FQGNSA. For the CDR3, the DNA is TGTGCCAGCATCAGGGACGTCTTGGATGGCGAGCAGTACTTC. Amino acids: CASIRDVLDGEQYF.

This clone was counted only a few times. The chain is built from TRBV5-5 and TRBJ1-2, with D maybe TRBD1 (5 bases). Trimming took 2 bases from V and 4 from J, leaving 15 bases between them. This CDR3 has 15 amino acids. Germline-derived CDR1 and CDR2 are SGHKS and YYEKEE (reference sequence). CDR3 in DNA: TGTGCCAGCAGCTTAGGGGTGTCGGGAATCTATGGCTACACCTTC. Protein sequence: CASSLGVSGIYGYTF.

The chain combines TRBV2 with TRBJ1-6; no reliable D call. V lost 2 bases and J 9 bases, leaving 14 bases between the germline ends. In germline, CDR1 is SNHLY, CDR2 FYNNEI. The CDR3 consists of 15 residues. The CDR3 region has the DNA TGTGCCAGCAGTGAACTTACGGGATCGGGTTCACCCCTCCACTTT. It codes for CASSELTGSGSPLHF.

The chain combines TRBV5-1 with TRBJ2-5; 13 bases match TRBD2. The germline gives CDR1 SGHRS, CDR2 YFSETQ. The CDR3 extends over 15 amino acids. With V trimmed by 4 bases and J by 5 bases, 5 bases remained unmatched. CDR3 residues: CASSDGLAGEETQYF. The CDR3 coding sequence is TGCGCCAGCAGCGACGGACTAGCGGGAGAGGAGACCCAGTACTTC.

The V and J genes are TRBV25-1 and TRBJ2-1, with 12 bases matching TRBD2. J was trimmed by 7 bases and V by 0 bases; bases with no gene match: 10. Germline V gene data show CDR1 as MGHDK and CDR2 as SYGVNS. The CDR3 is 18 amino acids. The CDR3: CASSEYGGLAGGTNEQFF. The CDR3, as DNA: TGTGCCAGCAGTGAATACGGGGGCCTAGCGGGAGGGACGAATGAGCAGTTCTTC.

By frequency in the sample, this clone is large. The V call is TRBV2, the J call TRBJ2-7; a weak D match, TRBD1 (6 bases). In germline, CDR1 is SNHLY, CDR2 FYNNEI. The CDR3 spans 12 residues. Trimming removed 7 bases from V and 4 bases from J, with 11 bases in between. The CDR3 nucleotides are TGTGCCAGCACCCCGGACAGATACGAGCAGTACTTC. Protein: CASTPDRYEQYF.